The 11 T cell receptor beta chains below were found in one sample sequenced in a study of blood T cell repertoires in COVID-19. The repertoire was sequenced with immunoSEQ multiplex PCR; TCRdb's copy has only in-frame clones and lacks some. This sample has about 190,000 clones, with around 80% found just once. Source material: peripheral blood. These TCRs come from a man in his sixties with acute or convalescent COVID-19.

This chain connects TRBV4-1 to TRBJ1-1; 8 nucleotides line up with TRBD1. The CDR3 has 15 amino acids. The junction had 5 bases not matched to a gene; V was cut back by 0 bases and J by 5 bases. CDR1 is MGHRA and CDR2 is YSYEKL in the germline V gene. The CDR3 DNA follows: TGCGCCAGCAGCCAAGAGGGGAACAGGGGGACTGAAGCTTTCTTT. As protein: CASSQEGNRGTEAFF.

V is TRBV19 and J is TRBJ2-3; TRBD2 matches 11 bases. Per germline, CDR1 LNHDA and CDR2 SQIVND (reference sequence). The CDR3 length is 16 residues. J gave up 2 bases and V 6 bases, and 7 bases lay outside the gene matches. The CDR3 region has the DNA TGTGCCAGTAGACTAGCGGGAGCCCCTGACACAGATACGCAGTATTTT. This encodes CASRLAGAPDTDTQYF.

V usage is TRBV18 and J usage is TRBJ1-2, with TRBD1 matching over 9 bases. Looked up from germline, CDR1 is KGHSH and CDR2 is LQKENI. The J segment lost 5 bases and the V segment lost 3 bases, leaving 10 bases of the junction unmatched. CDR3 length equals 16 residues. Here the CDR3 reads CASSPGGTGTPYGYTF. The CDR3, as DNA: TGTGCCAGCTCACCCGGGGGGACAGGGACCCCTTATGGCTACACCTTC. Based on the CDR3 plus reference TRBV18 and TRBJ1-2, the full variable domain is NAGVMQNPRHLVRRRGQEARLRCSPMKGHSHVYWYRQLPEEGLKFMVYLQKENIIDESGMPKERFSAEFPKEGPSILRIQQVVRGDSAAYFCASSPGGTGTPYGYTFGSGTRLTVV.

V gene TRBV12-3 or TRBV12-4 combines with J gene TRBJ1-2, with D perhaps TRBD1 (6 bases). CDR3 length: 13 residues. The germline V and J ends were trimmed by 3 bases and 7 bases, with 12 bases remaining between them. The DNA of the CDR3 is TGTGCCAGCAGTTTTTTTGGGGGCGGTGGCTACACCTTC. This gives the protein CASSFFGGGGYTF.

The CDR3 coding sequence is TGTGCCAGCAGCTTAGACCCCACCGACATCCCCCTCCACTTT. Amino acids: CASSLDPTDIPLHF. This chain uses TRBV11-2 with TRBJ1-6, with unresolved D. Looked up from germline, CDR1 is SGHAT and CDR2 is FQNNGV. The CDR3 runs to 14 residues. Between the trimmed V and J ends, which lost 0 bases and 13 bases, there was a span of 13 bases.

DNA of the CDR3: TGCGCCAGCAGCCAAGATTTCGGGGATTACAATTCACCCCTCCACTTT. This sequence encodes CASSQDFGDYNSPLHF. The J gene is TRBJ1-6, the V gene TRBV4-3; D is undetermined. This CDR3 region has 16 residues. The V gene's germline CDR1 is LGHNA and CDR2 YSLEER. Trimming cost V 0 bases and J 7 bases, with 13 bases left between them.

V gene TRBV28 combines with J gene TRBJ1-2; D unclear. V was cut by 7 bases and J by 0 bases, with 6 bases left in between. CDR1 MDHEN and CDR2 SYDVKM come from the germline V gene. This CDR3 is built from 12 residues. CDR3 in amino acids: CASTQANYGYTF. DNA of the CDR3: TGTGCCAGCACGCAGGCTAACTATGGCTACACCTTC.

The rearrangement joins TRBV10-2 to TRBJ1-4; D is ambiguous. V was shortened by 0 bases and J by 10 bases, with 12 bases between the two germline ends. This CDR3 has 14 amino acids. The germline gives CDR1 WSHSY, CDR2 SAAADI. The CDR3 spells CASSESKGAGKLFF. CDR3 coding DNA: TGCGCCAGCAGTGAGTCAAAGGGTGCGGGAAAACTGTTTTTT.

The chain has TRBV18 and TRBJ1-5; 9 bases align to TRBD1. With 3 bases clipped from V and 9 bases from J, the junction kept 6 bases outside the gene matches. Per the germline V gene, CDR1 is KGHSH and CDR2 is LQKENI. CDR3 length: 14 amino acids. CDR3 sequence reads: CASSPDRGSGPQHF. CDR3 DNA: TGTGCCAGCTCACCCGACAGGGGGAGTGGGCCCCAGCATTTT. Full variable domain (remainder filled in from reference TRBV18 and TRBJ1-5): NAGVMQNPRHLVRRRGQEARLRCSPMKGHSHVYWYRQLPEEGLKFMVYLQKENIIDESGMPKERFSAEFPKEGPSILRIQQVVRGDSAAYFCASSPDRGSGPQHFGDGTRLSIL.

This clone was counted only a few times. The CDR3, as DNA: TGTGCCAGTAGTCAATTAGCGGGACGGGGGCCAGATACGCAGTATTTT. This encodes CASSQLAGRGPDTQYF. The rearrangement links TRBV19 to TRBJ2-3; 8 positions match TRBD2. The V and J ends lost 5 bases and 4 bases, in that order; junction bases with no gene match: 11. Germline V gives CDR1 LNHDA, CDR2 SQIVND (reference sequence). CDR3 length: 16 amino acids.

For this clone: Other DNA sequences from this sample encode an identical CDR3 as well. This chain links TRBV3-1 (or the pseudogene TRBV3-2) with TRBJ1-5; no firm D call. Trimming took 0 bases from V and 5 from J, leaving 5 bases between them. The CDR3 is 13 amino acids. The germline V gene has CDR1 LGHDT and CDR2 YNNKEL (reference sequence). In DNA form, the CDR3 reads TGTGCCAGCAGCCAAGATAGAGATCAGCCCCAGCATTTT. It is translated as CASSQDRDQPQHF.